This section outlines one T cell receptor beta chain sequence together with its context. A much larger clone differs by one base, so this may be a read error. Unsorted bulk tissue of about 20-32 mg yielded co-extracted RNA and DNA. These data belong to a study of tumor-infiltrating lymphocytes in primary liver carcinoma. Losses at the gene ends were 4 bases for V and 8 bases for J; bases not matched to a gene: 13. The CDR3 sequence is 16 residues long. Germline V CDR1 and CDR2: KGHDR, SFDVKD. cDNA specific to TCR beta was made from approximately 0.55 ug of total RNA, with a constant-region primer employed for priming. Slightly modified ARM-PCR, run as three nested multiplex PCR rounds, produced the TCR beta libraries. TRBV1-TRBV30 forward primers paired with a C-beta reverse primer drove the first two PCR rounds, about 10 cycles each. TCRdb re-derived calls from the multiplex PCR reads in MiXCR, one entry per CDR3 protein. This table has 65,000 to 80,000 distinct CDR3 sequences, roughly two thirds appearing once.

This sequence originates from a man aged 35 to 55 with primary liver carcinoma and hepatitis B virus infection. The V gene is TRBV24-1, the J gene TRBJ2-1, with 7 positions matching TRBD2. The sample comprised liver tumor tissue from sampling region 4. Sample subset: tumor region T4, right-lateral pole. As DNA, the CDR3 is TGTGCCACCAGTGACTACGGACTAGTGGGAGTTGATGAGCAGTTCTTC. Translating it yields CATSDYGLVGVDEQFF.